These 9 T cell receptor beta chains came from one sample sequenced in a study of radiation and T cells in renal cell carcinoma. This table comes from immunoSEQ multiplex PCR, and its TCRdb copy is limited to in-frame clones, with some not included. There are several thousand clones in the sample; roughly 50% occur only once, and roughly a fifth lies in the top ten. Treatment reported: 15 Gy SBRT to primary tumor, nephrectomy 4 weeks later. Sequenced here: tumor tissue, sampled from a patient whose treatment included radiotherapy and nephrectomy. The receptors shown here come from a man in his 60s with renal cell carcinoma.

With regard to this clone: At one of its ends the junction is not consistent with the germline gene, which may arise from a read error. V is TRBV7-9 and J is TRBJ2-7; D tentatively reads TRBD1 or TRBD2 (5 bases each). The CDR3 length is 15 residues. CDR1 and CDR2 from the germline V gene are SEHNR and FQNEAQ (reference sequence). The DNA of the CDR3 is TGCGCCAGCAGCCAAGAGCAGGATTGGGGGTACGAGCAGTACTTC. Amino acids: CASSQEQDWGYEQYF.

The chain employs TRBV28 and TRBJ1-4; D possibly corresponds to TRBD1 (5 bases). The CDR3 has 14 residues. Trimming removed 1 base from V and 14 bases from J, with 17 bases in between. CDR1 and CDR2 (germline): MDHEN, SYDVKM. The CDR3 loop is CASSLSGTARYLFF. DNA for the CDR3: TGTGCCAGCAGTTTATCTGGGACCGCAAGGTACCTGTTTTTT.

This clone occurred a few times. V gene TRBV6-1 combines with J gene TRBJ1-2; D not resolved. The CDR3 spans 13 residues. Germline CDR1 is MNHNS and CDR2 is SASEGT. The V gene lost 3 bases and the J gene lost 0 bases, with 5 bases spanning the gap. The CDR3, as DNA: TGTGCCAGCAGTGATGGAGCTAACTATGGCTACACCTTC. Protein: CASSDGANYGYTF.

This clone appeared a few times. The chain carries TRBV6-5 and TRBJ2-5; 9 bases line up with TRBD2. Germline V gene lookup returns CDR1 MNHEY and CDR2 SVGAGI. This CDR3 region has 14 residues. The V gene end was trimmed by 8 bases and the J gene end by 4 bases; junction bases not matched to a gene: 8. CDR3 in amino acids: CASGSGSGRETQYF. The CDR3, as DNA: TGTGCCAGCGGTAGTGGTAGCGGGAGAGAGACCCAGTACTTC.

This clone has just a few counts. V is TRBV29-1 and J is TRBJ2-7; 7 bases are a match to TRBD2. V was pared by 4 bases and J by 4 bases, with 7 bases of the junction left unmatched. In germline, CDR1 is SQVTM, CDR2 ANQGSEA. The CDR3 runs 13 residues. The CDR3 DNA sequence: TGCAGCGTTGGTCCTAGCGGTGCTTACGAGCAGTACTTC. This gives the protein CSVGPSGAYEQYF.

The gene calls are TRBV13 and TRBJ2-7; 7 bases are a match to TRBD2. V was pared by 5 bases and J by 4 bases, with 8 bases of the junction left unmatched. Germline CDR1 PRHDT, CDR2 FYEKMQ (reference sequence). The CDR3 covers 14 residues. The CDR3 bases are TGTGCCAGCAGCCCCATGGGGGGGGAGTACGAGCAGTACTTC. Its protein product is CASSPMGGEYEQYF.

Relative to its sample, this clone is medium-sized. The chain carries TRBV10-1 and TRBJ1-5; D perhaps matches TRBD1 (6 bases). The length of the CDR3 is 12 residues. The germline CDR1 and CDR2 sequences are WNHNN and SYGVQD (reference sequence). Trimming removed 5 bases at V and 5 bases at J, with 7 bases between. Here the CDR3 reads CASSRGDQPQHF. The CDR3 coding sequence is TGCGCCAGCAGTAGGGGGGATCAGCCCCAGCATTTT.

The chain employs TRBV27 and TRBJ1-1, with 7 bases lining up with TRBD1. The CDR3 has 14 amino acids. Per the germline V gene, CDR1 is MNHEY and CDR2 is SMNVEV (reference sequence). The V gene end was trimmed by 5 bases and the J gene end by 4 bases; junction bases not matched to a gene: 7. The CDR3 DNA reads TGTGCCAGCAGTCCCTCTCCAGGGGGCACTGAAGCTTTCTTT. It yields the protein CASSPSPGGTEAFF.

This clone was detected a few times. This chain uses TRBV4-2 with TRBJ1-2; 8 bases align to TRBD1. Germline CDR1 LGHNA, CDR2 YNFKEQ. V shed 1 base, J shed 4 bases, and the junction held 5 bases outside the gene matches. The CDR3 consists of 15 residues. The CDR3, as DNA: TGTGCCAGCAGCCAAGCCAGGGGGCGAATCTATGGCTACACCTTC. Its protein is CASSQARGRIYGYTF.